This T cell receptor beta chain is from a study of OX40 agonist ivuxolimab in advanced cancers. In the study overall: Ivuxolimab, which is an agonistic anti-OX40 (CD134) antibody, was administered to the patients. Three patients had partial responses: one hepatocellular carcinoma, two cutaneous melanoma.

Profiled with immunoSEQ multiplex PCR; TCRdb holds only in-frame clones, not every one. The sample lists about 15,000 clones, 50% to 75% occurring once. Overall study findings and caveats: Both blood CD4+ and CD8+ T cells showed clonal growth by week 6 at 0.1 to 3.0 mg/kg. On average, CD8+ T cells showed a greater number of expanded clones than CD4+.

This clone has a handful of counts. The antigen remains unidentified. The germline V gene has CDR1 MGHRA and CDR2 YSYEKL. V was trimmed by 4 bases and J by 4 bases, leaving 11 bases between them. The CDR3 loop spans 14 amino acids. This chain joins TRBV4-1 and TRBJ2-1, with D perhaps TRBD2 (5 bases). The clonotype comes from an adult with an advanced solid tumor such as melanoma, head and neck, liver or kidney cancer. Sample: CD4+ or CD8+ T cells sorted from blood, taken in a trial of the OX40 agonist ivuxolimab. The DNA of the CDR3 is TGCGCCAGCAGCCCCGCCGAGCGGTACAATGAGCAGTTCTTC. Translated: CASSPAERYNEQFF.